The sample holds a few counts of the clone carrying this T cell receptor (beta chain). This sample was taken from a study of T cells in localized non-small cell lung cancer. The repertoire was sequenced with immunoSEQ multiplex PCR; TCRdb's copy has only in-frame clones and lacks some. The sample lists thousands of clones; 30% to 35% were seen once. The sequence was collected from an older male donor with stage III lung adenocarcinoma. The source was normal lung tissue next to the tumor, collected before any cancer treatment.

DNA of the CDR3: TGTGCCAGCAGTGGAGAGCAGGGATTATTTGGGGAGACCCAGTACTTC. Amino acids: CASSGEQGLFGETQYF. This sequence joins TRBV9 and TRBJ2-5; TRBD1 is a possible D gene (5 bases). V lost 5 bases and J 5 bases, leaving 22 bases between the germline ends. CDR1 is SGDLS, CDR2 YYNGEE, per germline. The CDR3 totals 16 residues.